This TCR beta chain comes out of a study of T-cell reconstitution after alpha-beta-depleted transplantation in children. General study points: Elevated TCRbeta diversity at day 60 was traced, in some patients, to surviving recipient T cells and thymic progenitors. Newly generated T cells supplied most T-cell counts and diversity one year post-transplant. It was reported that alpha-beta T cells came from several hundred expanded graft clones (about two months after transplant).

For this clonotype: Its antigen is still unknown.

The library targeted TCRbeta and was prepared with unique molecular identifiers. TCRdb called the PCR reads again in MiXCR, with one record for every CDR3 protein. The table includes over 450,000 distinct CDR3 sequences, about 10% detected once. The material sequenced was PBMCs, taken before TCRalphabeta/CD19-depleted stem cell transplant. The TCR originated in a child aged 2 to 10 with inherited bone marrow failure, due to receive a stem cell transplant.

The CDR3 nucleotides are TGTGCCAGCAGCTTCGGAGAGGAGCAGTACTTC. Encoded protein: CASSFGEEQYF. The J gene is TRBJ2-7, the V gene TRBV7-9; D gene ambiguous. CDR1 and CDR2 (germline): SEHNR, FQNEAQ (reference sequence). The CDR3 covers 11 residues. V was pared by 3 bases and J by 7 bases, with 7 bases between. The whole variable domain, remainder taken from reference TRBV7-9 and TRBJ2-7, is DTGVSQNPRHKITKRGQNVTFRCDPISEHNRLYWYRQTLGQGPEFLTYFQNEAQLEKSRLLSDRFSAERPKGSFSTLEIQRTEQGDSAMYLCASSFGEEQYFGPGTRLTVT.